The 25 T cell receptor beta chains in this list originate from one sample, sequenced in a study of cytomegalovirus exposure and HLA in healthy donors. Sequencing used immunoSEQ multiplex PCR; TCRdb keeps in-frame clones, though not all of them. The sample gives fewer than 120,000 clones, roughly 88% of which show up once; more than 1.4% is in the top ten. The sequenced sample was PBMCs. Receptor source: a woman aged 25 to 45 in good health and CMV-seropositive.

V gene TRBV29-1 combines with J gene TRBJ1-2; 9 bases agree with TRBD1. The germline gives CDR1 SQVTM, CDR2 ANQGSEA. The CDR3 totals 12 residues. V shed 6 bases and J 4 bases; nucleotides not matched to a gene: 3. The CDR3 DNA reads TGCAGCGTAGGGACAGGGACCTATGGCTACACCTTC. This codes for CSVGTGTYGYTF.

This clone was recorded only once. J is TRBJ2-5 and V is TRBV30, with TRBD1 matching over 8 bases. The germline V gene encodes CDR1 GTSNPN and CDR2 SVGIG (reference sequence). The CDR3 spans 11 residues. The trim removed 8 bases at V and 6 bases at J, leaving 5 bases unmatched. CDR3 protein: CALGQGKTQYF. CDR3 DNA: TGTGCCCTAGGACAGGGCAAGACCCAGTACTTC.

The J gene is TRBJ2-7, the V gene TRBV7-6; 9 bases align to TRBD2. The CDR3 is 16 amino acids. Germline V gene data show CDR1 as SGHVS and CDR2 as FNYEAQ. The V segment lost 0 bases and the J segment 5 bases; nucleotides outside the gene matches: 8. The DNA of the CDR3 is TGTGCCAGCAGCTTAGCGCCCCTAGCGGGAAAGGACGAGCAGTACTTC. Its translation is CASSLAPLAGKDEQYF.

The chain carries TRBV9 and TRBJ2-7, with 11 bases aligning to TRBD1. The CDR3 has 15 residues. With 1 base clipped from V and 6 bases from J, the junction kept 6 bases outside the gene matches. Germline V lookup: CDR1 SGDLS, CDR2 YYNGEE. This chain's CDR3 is CASSVIGDRGSEQYF. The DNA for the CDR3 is TGTGCCAGCAGCGTAATCGGGGACAGGGGGTCCGAGCAGTACTTC.

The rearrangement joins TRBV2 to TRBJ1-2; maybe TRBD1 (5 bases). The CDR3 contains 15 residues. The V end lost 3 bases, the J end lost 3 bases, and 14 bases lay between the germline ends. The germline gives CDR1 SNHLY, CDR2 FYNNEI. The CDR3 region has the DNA TGTGCCAGCAGTGATAAGTCACAGGACCACTATGGCTACACCTTC. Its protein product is CASSDKSQDHYGYTF.

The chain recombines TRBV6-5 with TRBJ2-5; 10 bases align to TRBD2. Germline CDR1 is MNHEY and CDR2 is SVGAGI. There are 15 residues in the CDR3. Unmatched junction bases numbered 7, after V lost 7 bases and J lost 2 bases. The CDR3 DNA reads TGTGCCAGCACTCCTAGCGGGGGAATTCAAGAGACCCAGTACTTC. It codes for CASTPSGGIQETQYF.

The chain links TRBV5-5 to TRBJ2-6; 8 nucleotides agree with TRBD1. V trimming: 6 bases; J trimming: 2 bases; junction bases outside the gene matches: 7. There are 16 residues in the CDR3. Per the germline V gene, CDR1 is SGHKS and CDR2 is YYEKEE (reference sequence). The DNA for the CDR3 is TGTGCCAGCAAAGGGACAGGTACTACTGGGGCCAACGTCCTGACTTTC. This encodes CASKGTGTTGANVLTF.

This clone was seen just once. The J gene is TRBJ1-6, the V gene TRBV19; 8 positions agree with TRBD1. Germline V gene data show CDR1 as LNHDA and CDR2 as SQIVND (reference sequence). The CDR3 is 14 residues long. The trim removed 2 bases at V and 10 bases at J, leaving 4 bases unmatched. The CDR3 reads CASSIQGAKSPLHF. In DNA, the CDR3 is TGTGCCAGTAGTATACAGGGGGCTAAGTCACCCCTCCACTTT.

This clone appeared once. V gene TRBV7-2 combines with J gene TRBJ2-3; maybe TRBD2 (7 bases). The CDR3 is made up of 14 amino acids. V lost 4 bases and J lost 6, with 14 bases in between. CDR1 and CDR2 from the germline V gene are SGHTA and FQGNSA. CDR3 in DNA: TGTGCCAGCAGCTCGCGGGGGCCGCGGGATACGCAGTATTTT. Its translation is CASSSRGPRDTQYF.

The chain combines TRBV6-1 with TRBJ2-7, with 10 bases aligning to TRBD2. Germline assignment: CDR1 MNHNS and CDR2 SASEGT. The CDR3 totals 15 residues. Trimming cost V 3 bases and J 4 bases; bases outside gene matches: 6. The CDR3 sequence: CASSEGGLARYEQYF. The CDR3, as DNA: TGTGCCAGCAGTGAGGGGGGACTAGCGCGGTACGAGCAGTACTTC.

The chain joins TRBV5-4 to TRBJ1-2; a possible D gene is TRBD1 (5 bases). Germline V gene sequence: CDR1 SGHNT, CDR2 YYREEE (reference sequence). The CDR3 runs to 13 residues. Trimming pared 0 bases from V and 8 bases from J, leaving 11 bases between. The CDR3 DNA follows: TGTGCCAGCAGCTTGGGGGGAGGGGACGGCTACACCTTC. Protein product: CASSLGGGDGYTF.

The CDR3 bases are TGTGCCAGCAGCTTAGGCCTAGCGGGAGCTAGGAATGAGCAGTTCTTC. Translation: CASSLGLAGARNEQFF. The genes are TRBV7-9 and TRBJ2-1; TRBD2 matches 10 bases. Germline values: CDR1 SEHNR, CDR2 FQNEAQ (reference sequence). This CDR3 spans 16 amino acids. The trim removed 1 base at V and 7 bases at J, leaving 7 bases unmatched.

CDR3 loop: CSVEDTLSGEQYF. In DNA, the CDR3 is TGCAGCGTTGAAGATACCCTTAGTGGCGAGCAGTACTTC. The chain is built from TRBV29-1 and TRBJ2-7; D unclear. Germline V CDR1 and CDR2: SQVTM, ANQGSEA. The CDR3 has 13 amino acids. The V and J ends lost 0 bases and 6 bases respectively, with 12 bases between them.

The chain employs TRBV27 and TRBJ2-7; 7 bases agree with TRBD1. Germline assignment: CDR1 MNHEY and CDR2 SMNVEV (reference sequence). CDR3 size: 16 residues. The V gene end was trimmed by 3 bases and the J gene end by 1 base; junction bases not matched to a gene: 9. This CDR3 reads CASSLGTRGQSYEQYF. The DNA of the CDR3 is TGTGCCAGCAGTTTGGGGACGAGGGGGCAGTCCTACGAGCAGTACTTC.

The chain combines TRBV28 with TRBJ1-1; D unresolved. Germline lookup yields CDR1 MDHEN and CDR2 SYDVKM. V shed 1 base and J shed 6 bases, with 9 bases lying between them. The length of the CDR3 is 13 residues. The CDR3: CASSLLRVPEAFF. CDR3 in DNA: TGTGCCAGCAGTTTATTGAGGGTCCCTGAAGCTTTCTTT.

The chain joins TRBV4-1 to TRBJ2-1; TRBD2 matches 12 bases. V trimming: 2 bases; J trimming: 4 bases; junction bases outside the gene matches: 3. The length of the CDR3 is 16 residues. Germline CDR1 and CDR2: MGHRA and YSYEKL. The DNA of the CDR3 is TGCGCCAGCAGCCAACCCACTAGCGGGAGGTACAATGAGCAGTTCTTC. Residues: CASSQPTSGRYNEQFF.

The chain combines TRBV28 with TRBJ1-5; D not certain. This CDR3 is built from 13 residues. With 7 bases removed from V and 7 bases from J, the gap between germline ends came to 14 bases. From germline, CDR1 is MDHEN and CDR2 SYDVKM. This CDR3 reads CASIGRWSQPQHF. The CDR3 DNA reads TGTGCCAGCATCGGGAGGTGGTCCCAGCCCCAGCATTTT.

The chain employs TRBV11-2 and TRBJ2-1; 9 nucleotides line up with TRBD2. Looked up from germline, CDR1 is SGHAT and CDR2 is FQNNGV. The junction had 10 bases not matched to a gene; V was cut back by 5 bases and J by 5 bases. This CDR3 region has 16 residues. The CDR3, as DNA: TGTGCCAGCAGCAAAGGAGGCGGGGGGGCCAACAATGAGCAGTTCTTC. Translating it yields CASSKGGGGANNEQFF.

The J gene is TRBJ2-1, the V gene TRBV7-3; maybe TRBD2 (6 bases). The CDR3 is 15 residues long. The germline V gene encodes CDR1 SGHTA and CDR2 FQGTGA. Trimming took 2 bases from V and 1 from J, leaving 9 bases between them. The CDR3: CASSLLGGSYNEQFF. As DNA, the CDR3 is TGTGCCAGCAGCTTACTAGGAGGGTCCTACAATGAGCAGTTCTTC. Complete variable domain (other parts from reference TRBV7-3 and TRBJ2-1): GAGVSQTPSNKVTEKGKYVELRCDPISGHTALYWYRQSLGQGPEFLIYFQGTGAADDSGLPNDRFFAVRPEGSVSTLKIQRTERGDSAVYLCASSLLGGSYNEQFFGPGTRLTVL.

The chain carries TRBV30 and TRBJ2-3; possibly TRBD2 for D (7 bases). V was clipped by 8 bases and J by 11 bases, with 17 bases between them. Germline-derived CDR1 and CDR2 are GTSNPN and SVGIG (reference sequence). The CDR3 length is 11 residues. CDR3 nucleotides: TGTGCCGGGTGGGAGGGGGAGAAGCAGTATTTT. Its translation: CAGWEGEKQYF.

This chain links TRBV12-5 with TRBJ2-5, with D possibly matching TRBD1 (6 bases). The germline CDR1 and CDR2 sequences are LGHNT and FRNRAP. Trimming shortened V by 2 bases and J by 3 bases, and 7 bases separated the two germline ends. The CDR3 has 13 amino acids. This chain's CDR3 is CASGLRTEETQYF. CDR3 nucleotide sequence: TGTGCTAGTGGTTTGAGGACAGAAGAGACCCAGTACTTC.

CDR3 in amino acids: CASSVGQSNYGYTF. For the CDR3, the DNA is TGTGCCAGCAGCGTAGGACAGTCTAACTATGGCTACACCTTC. The chain couples TRBV9 to TRBJ1-2; weak D call: TRBD1 (5 bases). The CDR3 has 14 residues. The V and J ends lost 0 bases and 0 bases respectively, with 6 bases between them. The germline V gene has CDR1 SGDLS and CDR2 YYNGEE.

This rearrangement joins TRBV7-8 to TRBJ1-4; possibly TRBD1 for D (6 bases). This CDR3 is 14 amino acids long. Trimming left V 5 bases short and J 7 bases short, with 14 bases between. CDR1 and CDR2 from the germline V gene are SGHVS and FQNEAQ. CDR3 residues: CASSPHRVREKLFF. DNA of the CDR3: TGTGCCAGCAGCCCGCACAGGGTTCGTGAAAAACTGTTTTTT.

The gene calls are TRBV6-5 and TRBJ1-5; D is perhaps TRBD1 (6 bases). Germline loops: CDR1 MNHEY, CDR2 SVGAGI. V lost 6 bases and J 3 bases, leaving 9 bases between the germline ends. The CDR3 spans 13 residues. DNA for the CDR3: TGTGCCAGCAGGGGGGCTCCCAATCAGCCCCAGCATTTT. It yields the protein CASRGAPNQPQHF.

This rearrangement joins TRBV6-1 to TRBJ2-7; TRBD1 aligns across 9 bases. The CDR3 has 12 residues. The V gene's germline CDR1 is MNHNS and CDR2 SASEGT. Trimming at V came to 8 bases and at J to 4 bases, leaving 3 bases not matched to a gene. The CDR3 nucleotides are TGTGCCAGCGGGACAGGGCCATACGAGCAGTACTTC. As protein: CASGTGPYEQYF.